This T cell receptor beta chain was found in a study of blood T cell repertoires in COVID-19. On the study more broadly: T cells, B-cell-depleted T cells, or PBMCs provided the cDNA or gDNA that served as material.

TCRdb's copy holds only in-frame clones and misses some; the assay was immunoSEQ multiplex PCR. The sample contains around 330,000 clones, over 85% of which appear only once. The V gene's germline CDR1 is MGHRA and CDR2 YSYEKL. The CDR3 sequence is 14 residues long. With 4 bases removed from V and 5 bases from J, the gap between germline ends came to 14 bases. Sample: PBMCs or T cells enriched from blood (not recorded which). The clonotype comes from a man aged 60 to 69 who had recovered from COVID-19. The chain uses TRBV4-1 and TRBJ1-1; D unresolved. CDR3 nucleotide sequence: TGCGCCAGCAGCCCCAGGCAAATTGGGACTGAAGCTTTCTTT. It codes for CASSPRQIGTEAFF.